These 9 T cell receptor beta chains were sequenced from one sample in a study of blood T cell repertoires in COVID-19. Only in-frame clones appear in the TCRdb table, and some are missing; sequencing was by immunoSEQ multiplex PCR. The table shows around 78,000 clones, with 90% occurring only once. Sequencing used peripheral blood. These receptors all come from a woman in her forties or fifties in a cohort sampled during active COVID-19.

V usage is TRBV9 and J usage is TRBJ1-1; 8 bases match TRBD1. V was clipped by 4 bases and J by 4 bases; unmatched bases: 9. CDR1 is SGDLS and CDR2 is YYNGEE in the germline V gene. CDR3 length: 15 amino acids. CDR3 amino acids: CASSTRTGSITEAFF. The CDR3 bases are TGTGCCAGCAGCACCCGGACAGGGAGTATCACTGAAGCTTTCTTT.

J is TRBJ2-7 and V is TRBV27; 13 nucleotides line up with TRBD2. This CDR3 contains 18 residues. From germline, CDR1 is MNHEY and CDR2 SMNVEV (reference sequence). The V gene end was trimmed by 6 bases and the J gene end by 0 bases; junction bases not matched to a gene: 11. CDR3 nucleotide sequence: TGTGCCAGCAGCCCTCTCGGGACTAGCGGGATCAGCTCCTACGAGCAGTACTTC. Protein sequence: CASSPLGTSGISSYEQYF.

This clone was recorded only once. The chain joins TRBV27 to TRBJ1-1; unclear D gene. The CDR3 length is 14 residues. Germline loops: CDR1 MNHEY, CDR2 SMNVEV (reference sequence). The V and J ends lost 1 base and 2 bases respectively, with 8 bases between them. CDR3 in DNA: TGTGCCAGCAGTTTATTGGCAGAAAACACTGAAGCTTTCTTT. This sequence encodes CASSLLAENTEAFF.

The rearrangement links TRBV30 to TRBJ2-5, with a weak D call TRBD1 (6 bases). CDR3 length: 13 amino acids. V dropped 2 bases and J dropped 5 bases, with 12 bases sitting between them. Germline CDR1 and CDR2: GTSNPN and SVGIG (reference sequence). CDR3 loop: CAWSTQGSETQYF. The CDR3 DNA sequence: TGTGCCTGGAGTACACAGGGTTCGGAGACCCAGTACTTC.

V gene TRBV19 combines with J gene TRBJ2-5, with 11 bases that match TRBD2. V shed 5 bases and J 6 bases; nucleotides not matched to a gene: 8. Looked up from germline, CDR1 is LNHDA and CDR2 is SQIVND (reference sequence). The length of the CDR3 is 15 residues. CDR3 in DNA: TGTGCCAGTAGTTCCGGGACTAGCGGTCGGAAGACCCAGTACTTC. Encoded protein: CASSSGTSGRKTQYF.

CDR3 loop: CATSDLTGAGDQPQHF. The CDR3 nucleotides read TGTGCCACCAGTGATCTGACAGGGGCAGGGGATCAGCCCCAGCATTTT. The V and J genes are TRBV24-1 and TRBJ1-5; 8 nucleotides line up with TRBD1. CDR1 KGHDR and CDR2 SFDVKD come from the germline V gene. The CDR3 is 16 residues long. V lost 3 bases to trimming and J lost 5 bases; unmatched junction nucleotides: 8.

This clone has just a few counts. The chain joins TRBV5-6 to TRBJ2-7; 9 nucleotides align to TRBD1. Germline V gene data show CDR1 as SGHDT and CDR2 as YYEEEE. The V gene end was trimmed by 4 bases and the J gene end by 0 bases; junction bases not matched to a gene: 8. The CDR3 covers 16 residues. The CDR3 is CASSLRTGAVSYEQYF. DNA of the CDR3: TGTGCCAGCAGCCTACGGACAGGGGCCGTCTCCTACGAGCAGTACTTC. Filled out from reference TRBV5-6 and TRBJ2-7, the complete variable domain reads DAGVTQSPTHLIKTRGQQVTLRCSPKSGHDTVSWYQQALGQGPQFIFQYYEEEERQRGNFPDRFSGHQFPNYSSELNVNALLLGDSALYLCASSLRTGAVSYEQYFGPGTRLTVT.

J is TRBJ2-7 and V is TRBV5-5, with 13 bases lining up with TRBD2. CDR1 SGHKS and CDR2 YYEKEE come from the germline V gene (reference sequence). V was clipped by 4 bases and J by 3 bases; unmatched bases: 7. CDR3 size: 16 residues. The CDR3 region is CASSLAGTSGIYEQYF. The CDR3 DNA is TGTGCCAGCAGCCTGGCCGGGACTAGCGGGATCTACGAGCAGTACTTC.

V usage is TRBV7-9 and J usage is TRBJ1-3; tentative D call: TRBD1 (6 bases). The germline V gene encodes CDR1 SEHNR and CDR2 FQNEAQ (reference sequence). The CDR3 covers 17 residues. With 3 bases removed from V and 0 bases from J, the gap between germline ends came to 15 bases. CDR3: CASSLTPRGNSGNTIYF. The CDR3 DNA reads TGTGCCAGCAGCTTGACGCCAAGGGGGAACTCTGGAAACACCATATATTTT.